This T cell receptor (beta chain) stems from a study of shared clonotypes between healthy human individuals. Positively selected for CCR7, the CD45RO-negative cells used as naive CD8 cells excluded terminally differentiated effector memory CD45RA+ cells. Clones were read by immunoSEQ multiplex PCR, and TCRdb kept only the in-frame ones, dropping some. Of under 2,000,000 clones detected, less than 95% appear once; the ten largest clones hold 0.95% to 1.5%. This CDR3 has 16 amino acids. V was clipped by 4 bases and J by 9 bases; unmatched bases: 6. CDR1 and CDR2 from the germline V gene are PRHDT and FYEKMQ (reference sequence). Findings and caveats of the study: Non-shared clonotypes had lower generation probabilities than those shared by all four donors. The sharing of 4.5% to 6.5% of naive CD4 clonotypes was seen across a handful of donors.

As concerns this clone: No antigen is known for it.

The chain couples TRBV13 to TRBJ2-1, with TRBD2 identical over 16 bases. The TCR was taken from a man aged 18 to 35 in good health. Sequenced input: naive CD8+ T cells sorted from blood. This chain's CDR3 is CASSSSGTSGRAEQFF. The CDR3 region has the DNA TGTGCCAGCAGCTCTTCCGGGACTAGCGGGAGGGCTGAGCAGTTCTTC. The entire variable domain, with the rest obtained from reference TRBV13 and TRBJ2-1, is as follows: AAGVIQSPRHLIKEKRETATLKCYPIPRHDTVYWYQQGPGQDPQFLISFYEKMQSDKGSIPDRFSAQQFSDYHSELNMSSLELGDSALYFCASSSSGTSGRAEQFFGPGTRLTVL.